This TCR beta chain originates from a study of T cells after yellow fever vaccination. Turning to the study itself: Where fractions had low cell numbers, libraries were prepared from them with the SMART-Seq v4 Ultra Low Input RNA kit. Study findings and constraints: At under 98% for CD4 and 88% for CD8, most primary-vaccination clones showed up again after the booster. Contaminants from the bulk population, in the form of abundant clonotypes, could be found in FACS-sorted repertoires.

This clonotype has ten or more counts. Antigen unknown. TCRdb called the 5' RACE reads again in MiXCR, with one record for every CDR3 protein. Here the sample spans roughly 310,000 distinct CDR3 sequences, around 4% being singletons. This CDR3 has 14 amino acids. Germline assignment: CDR1 SGHAT and CDR2 FQDESV (reference sequence). V lost 4 bases, J lost 4 bases, and 1 base stayed unmatched. The chain recombines TRBV11-1 with TRBJ2-5; TRBD2 matches at 12 bases. The material was PBMCs, obtained on the day of the yellow fever booster vaccination. The sequence was obtained from a man between 18 and 35 years old who received the YFV17D yellow fever vaccine. CDR3 loop: CASSSGLAGETQYF. DNA of the CDR3: TGTGCCAGCAGCTCGGGACTAGCGGGAGAGACCCAGTACTTC.